These 17 T cell receptor beta chains came from one sample sequenced in a study of T cells in Graves' hyperthyroidism and ophthalmopathy. Amplification of TCR beta CDR3 regions used RNA as the template. HTBI primers were employed in a first-round RT-PCR of the TCR CDR3. One entry per CDR3 protein, called by TCRdb with MiXCR from the multiplex PCR reads. The sample records 350,000 or so distinct CDR3 sequences, roughly a fifth being singletons. The sequencing sample was made of blood. The receptors stem from a woman aged 45-59 years with Graves' hyperthyroidism.

This clonotype was seen repeatedly, ten times or more. The CDR3 nucleotides are TGTGCCAGCAGTCACGGGGATATCTACGAGCAGTACTTC. This sequence encodes CASSHGDIYEQYF. The J gene is TRBJ2-7, the V gene TRBV6-1, with a tentative D call TRBD2 (5 bases). Trimming removed 5 bases from V and 3 bases from J, with 11 bases in between. Germline V lookup: CDR1 MNHNS, CDR2 SASEGT. The CDR3 is made up of 13 amino acids.

The chain combines TRBV28 with TRBJ2-5; 10 bases are a match to TRBD2. V shed 5 bases, J shed 1 base, and the junction held 7 bases outside the gene matches. The CDR3 length is 16 residues. The germline gives CDR1 MDHEN, CDR2 SYDVKM. The CDR3 loop is CASSPWTSGTQETQYF. CDR3 in DNA: TGTGCCAGCAGTCCGTGGACTAGCGGAACCCAAGAGACCCAGTACTTC.

This clonotype was observed at least ten times. CDR3 sequence (DNA): TGTGCCAGCAGCCAAGATCGACTCCCGAAGGGATCACCCCTCCACTTT. It yields the protein CASSQDRLPKGSPLHF. V usage is TRBV3-1 and J usage is TRBJ1-6; unclear D gene. This CDR3 has 16 amino acids. The V and J ends lost 0 bases and 10 bases respectively, with 16 bases between them. CDR1 LGHDT and CDR2 YNNKEL come from the germline V gene (reference sequence).

This clonotype was detected only once. The chain couples TRBV12-3 or TRBV12-4 to TRBJ2-4, with a tentative D call TRBD1 (5 bases). This CDR3 has 14 residues. The ends were cut back, 8 bases at V and 9 bases at J, with 20 bases in the middle. The CDR3 here is CASWLGQGSTIQYF. CDR3 sequence (DNA): TGTGCCAGCTGGTTGGGGCAGGGTAGCACCATTCAGTACTTC.

This clonotype was recorded at least ten times. The chain carries TRBV20-1 and TRBJ2-5, with 9 positions matching TRBD2. V shed 6 bases, J shed 2 bases, and the junction held 7 bases outside the gene matches. The CDR3 sequence is 14 residues long. Germline CDR1 is DFQATT and CDR2 is SNEGSKA (reference sequence). The CDR3 DNA follows: TGCAGTGCGCAACTAGCGGGTCTACAAGAGACCCAGTACTTC. This encodes CSAQLAGLQETQYF.

This clonotype appeared a few times. The chain links TRBV7-9 to TRBJ1-4; 9 positions agree with TRBD1. CDR1 is SEHNR, CDR2 FQNEAQ, per germline (reference sequence). The CDR3 runs to 15 residues. V shed 2 bases, J shed 8 bases, and the junction held 6 bases outside the gene matches. The CDR3 DNA reads as TGTGCCAGCAGCTTATCGGACAGGGGAGGGGAAAAACTGTTTTTT. As protein: CASSLSDRGGEKLFF. Supplemented by reference TRBV7-9 and TRBJ1-4, the full variable domain reads DTGVSQNPRHKITKRGQNVTFRCDPISEHNRLYWYRQTLGQGPEFLTYFQNEAQLEKSRLLSDRFSAERPKGSFSTLEIQRTEQGDSAMYLCASSLSDRGGEKLFFGSGTQLSVL.

CDR3 protein: CASSFPSLGSPDTQYF. The CDR3 DNA is TGTGCCAGCAGCTTCCCAAGTCTGGGGAGTCCAGATACGCAGTATTTT. The rearrangement joins TRBV7-9 to TRBJ2-3, with a possible D match to TRBD2 (5 bases). V was cut by 3 bases and J by 4 bases, with 17 bases left in between. Per the germline V gene, CDR1 is SEHNR and CDR2 is FQNEAQ (reference sequence). This CDR3 contains 16 residues.

This chain links TRBV5-1 with TRBJ2-7, with 7 bases aligning to TRBD1. Looked up from germline, CDR1 is SGHRS and CDR2 is YFSETQ. The CDR3 sequence is 18 residues long. The ends lost 4 bases at V and 3 bases at J; junction bases unmatched: 19. CDR3 sequence (DNA): TGCGCCAGCAGCCCGCGTGGGCGACAGGGATCCCCCCTCTACGAGCAGTACTTC. It translates to CASSPRGRQGSPLYEQYF.

This clonotype was counted at least ten times. The chain links TRBV29-1 to TRBJ1-2, with 8 bases that match TRBD1. CDR3 length: 13 residues. Trimming at V came to 2 bases and at J to 8 bases, leaving 7 bases not matched to a gene. Germline lookup yields CDR1 SQVTM and CDR2 ANQGSEA. This chain's CDR3 is CSVEPTDRDGYTF. DNA of the CDR3: TGCAGCGTTGAACCCACGGACAGGGACGGCTACACCTTC.

This clonotype was recorded at least ten times. This chain links TRBV27 with TRBJ2-3, with TRBD2 matching over 9 bases. Germline V gene lookup returns CDR1 MNHEY and CDR2 SMNVEV (reference sequence). V dropped 2 bases and J dropped 3; count of bases not matched to a gene: 6. The CDR3 has 16 amino acids. The CDR3 loop reads CASSLSGGGGTDTQYF. CDR3 nucleotides: TGTGCCAGCAGTTTAAGCGGCGGGGGGGGAACAGATACGCAGTATTTT.

Comments on this clonotype: A much larger clonotype is one base distant, so this may be a read error. The missing conserved phenylalanine or tryptophan at the end of this CDR3 makes a read error likely. This sequence joins TRBV7-9 and TRBJ2-5, with D unclear. The V and J ends lost 5 bases and 4 bases respectively, with 8 bases between them. The CDR3 has 12 residues. CDR1 is SEHNR, CDR2 FQNEAQ, per germline (reference sequence). Written as DNA, the CDR3 is TGTGCCAGCAGCATAAAAATAGAGACCCAGTACTCC. Translation: CASSIKIETQYS.

This clonotype has ten or more counts. The chain joins TRBV20-1 to TRBJ1-5; D gene uncertain. Germline lookup yields CDR1 DFQATT and CDR2 SNEGSKA (reference sequence). This CDR3 is 15 amino acids long. V shed 3 bases and J shed 2 bases, with 14 bases lying between them. CDR3 nucleotides: TGCAGTGCTAGCCGGGTGCCCCAGGGCAATCAGCCCCAGCATTTT. Translated, it gives CSASRVPQGNQPQHF.

This clonotype has just a few counts. The J gene is TRBJ1-3, the V gene TRBV10-3; unclear D gene. Germline-derived CDR1 and CDR2 are ENHRY and SYGVKD. This CDR3 has 14 residues. The V end lost 4 bases, the J end lost 0 bases, and 7 bases lay between the germline ends. CDR3 loop: CAISGRDSGNTIYF. The CDR3 nucleotides read TGTGCCATCAGTGGGCGGGACTCTGGAAACACCATATATTTT.

Many counts were recorded for this clonotype. The V call is TRBV27, the J call TRBJ1-2; unclear D gene. The CDR3 spans 14 residues. The germline V gene encodes CDR1 MNHEY and CDR2 SMNVEV (reference sequence). V was trimmed by 2 bases and J by 3 bases, leaving 10 bases between them. CDR3 amino acids: CASSLRASYYGYTF. The DNA for the CDR3 is TGTGCCAGCAGTTTAAGGGCCTCCTACTATGGCTACACCTTC.

This clonotype was seen at least ten times. CDR3 amino acids: CASSLIGQGTDTQYF. CDR3 nucleotides: TGTGCCAGCAGTTTAATCGGACAGGGAACAGATACGCAGTATTTT. This chain joins TRBV28 and TRBJ2-3; 8 bases fit TRBD1. Germline CDR1 reads MDHEN; CDR2 reads SYDVKM. The length of the CDR3 is 15 residues. After removal of 2 bases from V and 3 bases from J, the junction contained 4 bases not matched to a gene.

This clonotype showed up many times. The chain joins TRBV20-1 to TRBJ1-2, with no clear D. The V and J ends lost 2 bases and 1 base respectively, with 14 bases between them. This CDR3 is built from 15 residues. Germline-derived CDR1 and CDR2 are DFQATT and SNEGSKA (reference sequence). The CDR3 loop reads CSARPNSGLNYGYTF. The DNA of the CDR3 is TGCAGTGCTAGACCGAACAGCGGACTTAACTATGGCTACACCTTC.

This clonotype turned up a few times. V and J are TRBV28 and TRBJ2-4; TRBD1 agrees at 9 bases. The CDR3 is 15 amino acids. Germline V gene sequence: CDR1 MDHEN, CDR2 SYDVKM. V was pared by 5 bases and J by 8 bases, with 10 bases of the junction left unmatched. The chain's CDR3 is CASSRTGTGKDIQYF. CDR3 in DNA: TGTGCCAGCAGTCGCACCGGGACAGGGAAAGACATTCAGTACTTC.